This T cell receptor beta chain was documented in a study of cytomegalovirus exposure and HLA in healthy donors (dated by TCRdb to 2016 to 2017). Context from the whole study: In an earlier analysis of approximately 640 of the donors, approximately 300 Gb of sequence data and 120 million or so unique TCR beta sequences from about 179 million T cells were reported. An earlier analysis of about 600 of the donors used high-throughput TCR beta sequencing to judge whether each TCR beta V gene segment behaved as functional or pseudogenic. Genome-wide SNP genotypes for about three fifths of the 666 donors were used in a later genetic analysis, which treated that subset as a discovery cohort. Besides the first cohort of approximately 710 subjects, a separate validation cohort made up of roughly 130 different subjects was used. On average, approximately 250,000 unique TCR beta nucleotide sequences were sequenced per donor among some 420 genotyped donors of the cohort, with roughly 19% of those sequences being non-productive. In the later analysis, no new phenotypic data were used to find candidate immune exposures; instead, reliance was placed on TCR beta sequences and their occurrence across donors. Donor age, sex, ethnicity and CMV serostatus were compiled alongside the repertoire data. Of the roughly 400 genotyped donors, 65% to 90% were placed in the genetic ancestry cluster associated with self-reported Caucasian donors. The number of typed donors differed by locus: about 629-630 for A, B, C, DRB1 and DQB1; roughly 510 for DQA1; about 600 for DPA1; and 400 to 480 for DPB1. HLA typing included class I and class II loci at four-digit resolution. To predict cytomegalovirus infection status, the study combined high-throughput TCR immunosequencing, statistical association of individual TCRs with disease status, and machine learning. Because of strong linkage in the cohort, five DR-DQ haplotypes were treated as single units for association and clustering. An early release that covered about 600 HLA-typed donors contained approximately 300 gigabases of sequencing data and 75 million to 100 million unique TCR sequences. A later analysis re-analyzed previously published TCR beta repertoires from 550 to 700 donors and added high-resolution HLA genotyping to study TCR occurrence patterns. The study aimed to test whether signatures of past pathogen exposure could be identified by cataloging public T cell receptors. The study used immunosequencing to profile the T cell repertoires of around 600 subjects and linked those repertoires to cytomegalovirus serostatus. All discovery cohort repertoires had been generated on a single sequencing platform. The study at large found these results: Linkage disequilibrium might explain the correlated functional status among segregating V segments, but an unknown experimental factor could not be excluded. In a later analysis, HLA-associated TCR beta chains showed more clonal expansion and lower generation probabilities than non-associated chains that were equally common. In a later genetic analysis, a missense DCLRE1C variant was associated with V-gene and J-gene trimming of TCR beta chains, and the association was replicated in an independent cohort. The study gave a list of some 150 TCR beta chains associated with cytomegalovirus. In vitro tests confirmed that a few of the cytomegalovirus-associated TCR beta chains recognize cytomegalovirus antigens. Specific HLA alleles were associated with some 15,000 TCR beta sequences at a false discovery rate of 0.05 in a later analysis. Roughly uniform sequencing depth across donors was assumed in presence/absence analyses, although this assumption may not hold. The cohort was sequenced for TCR beta chains only, and without alpha or paired-chain data the features that could be detected were limited. A group of highly shared sequence variants was considered likely to be a technical artifact of the sequencing pipeline. Across donors, most TCR sequences were observed very rarely, whereas some public TCRs were present in many individuals. In both the original and validation cohorts, the classifier was reported to diagnose cytomegalovirus status with high specificity and sensitivity. A further reported finding was that TCR beta sequences accurately predicted the HLA-A and HLA-B alleles for most subjects in the first cohort. Several of the top co-occurrence clusters appeared to be linked to parvovirus B19, influenza, CMV and Epstein-Barr virus, according to a later analysis. Because HLA typing was missing for some donors at each locus, association tests included only the typed subset. An earlier analysis of approximately 530 of the donors showed that most TCR beta V segments appeared in productive rearrangements either about 90% or about 30% of the time, which broadly matched IMGT annotations. The only immune exposure information available for the cohort was CMV serostatus. Compared with the approximately 670-donor mean, donors in an Asian-associated ancestry cluster had fewer N-insertions in productive TCRs, according to a later genetic analysis. In a later analysis, the rate of TCR association differed among HLA loci, with DRB1 alleles having the most associated TCRs and HLA-C alleles having the fewest. The 87-base-pair reads could not distinguish some IMGT-functional V segments, including TRBV6-2 and TRBV6-3, so those segments were excluded. According to a later analysis, most CMV-associated TCR beta chains appeared to be HLA-restricted, and the HLA associations seemed to be driven largely by CMV exposure. It was suggested by the authors that the approach could potentially be generalized to other disease states and immunological phenotypes. Seventeen rarely observed V segments, including chromosome 9 orphons, were excluded from the earlier analysis of some 590 of the donors because counts were too low. Strong co-occurrence of HLA alleles, especially DR and DQ, made assigning TCR associations to individual alleles difficult.

With respect to this clone: No antigen is known for it. Base qualities are not provided; no much larger clone lies one nucleotide away.

V was cut back by 0 bases and J by 2 bases, leaving a gap of 7 bases between them. CDR1 and CDR2, looked up from the germline V gene (reference sequence), are LNHNV and YYDKDF. Including cysteine and phenylalanine, the CDR3 has 14 amino acids. Just the 42-base CDR3 DNA is kept, in frame starting at base 1. Libraries were built with the immunoSEQ multiplex PCR assay. A mixture of 60 forward primers for TCR Vbeta segments and 13 reverse primers for TCR Jbeta segments was used in the multiplex PCR. The CDR3 region of rearranged TCR beta genes was amplified from genomic DNA by a multiplex PCR assay. On the Illumina HiSeq System, the amplified TCR beta libraries were sequenced as 87-base-pair reads. As for the authors' bioinformatics: A later analysis counted about 80 million unique TCR beta chains across the 650 to 800 repertoires, and roughly 11 million of these chains were shared by at least two donors. Raw reads were error-corrected and collapsed into unique sequences with a nearest-neighbor algorithm that merged closely related sequences to remove PCR and sequencing errors. CDR3 sequences were aligned to IMGT reference sequences to assign V, D and J gene segments. For a sequence to be retained, a match of at least six nucleotides to both a V gene segment and a J gene segment was required. Rearrangements were classified as productive when the CDR3 lacked stop codons and remained in frame with V and J, and all other rearrangements were classified as non-productive. Following IMGT convention, CDR3 was defined as the stretch from the second conserved V-encoded cysteine to the conserved J-encoded phenylalanine. The earlier analysis of 500 to 750 of the donors excluded any sequence lacking an unambiguous match to a single V gene segment. An earlier analysis of about 590 of the donors classified V segments as functional when productive rearrangements were above 56.7% and as segregating when the standard deviation between donors was above 5%. A statistical classification framework was built to diagnose cytomegalovirus status from the catalog of TCR beta chain sequences. A later analysis assigned V and J genes by comparing TCR nucleotide sequences with IMGT/GENE-DB human TR gene sequences. In a later analysis, CDR3 sequences and most-parsimonious VDJ recombination scenarios were assigned using the TCRdist pipeline. In a later analysis, each TCR beta chain was defined by its CDR3 amino acid sequence together with its V-gene family, and reads lacking a unique V-gene family were excluded. A later analysis removed roughly 590 highly shared, low-generation-probability nucleotide sequences to deal with suspected cross-contamination and a sequencing artifact. For each public chain, a later analysis derived a clonal expansion index from normalized ranks of inferred template counts within each repertoire. A later analysis computed generation probabilities with a VDJ recombination model fitted to out-of-frame rearrangements, and checked the results against IGoR. Hypergeometric tests were used in a later analysis to score TCR-TCR, TCR-HLA and TCR-CMV co-occurrence, with a repertoire-size bias correction applied to the TCR pairs. To estimate false discovery rates, a later analysis permuted the HLA or CMV assignments 20 times. In a later analysis, co-occurring TCRs were grouped using DBSCAN, and TCRdist sequence similarity was added for clustering within HLA-allele-positive subsets. For co-occurrence clustering, repertoires with fewer than 30,000 or more than 120,000 public chains were excluded, along with four to six repertoires with anomalous nucleotide sharing. TCRdb holds this immuneACCESS table with in-frame rearrangements only. Some clones are missing; in checked studies, unresolved V genes explain under half, and the rest has no known cause. That table supplies the V and J calls and clone size; D and trimming were determined from the DNA. Counted in this sample were 140,000 or so clones; about 80% of them appeared once. The ten top clones hold around 1.7% of the sample.

In total, 500 to 700 healthy bone marrow donors made up the cohort. All cohort members were sampled while nominally healthy, although unrecorded immune exposures were likely present. The donor was CMV seronegative and was included in the group of several hundred seronegative cohort members. Each donor provided a peripheral blood sample, and peripheral blood mononuclear cells were used for TCR beta sequencing. The Qiagen DNeasy Blood Extraction Kit was used to extract genomic DNA from the blood cell samples. The origin of this receptor is a woman aged 30 to 39 in good health and CMV-seronegative. This receptor chain uses TRBV15 and TRBJ1-2; a tentative D call is TRBD1 (6 bases match). The material sequenced was PBMCs. The nucleotides are TGTGCCACCAGCAGAGAAGGGGGAAACTATGGCTACACCTTC. This encodes CATSREGGNYGYTF.